These T cell receptor beta chains were read from a single sample in a study of blood T cell repertoires in COVID-19. Produced via immunoSEQ multiplex PCR; TCRdb's table is partial and in-frame only. The table shows over 300,000 clones, with around 91% occurring only once. Source material: PBMCs or T cells enriched from blood (not recorded which). The receptors originated from a woman in her thirties or forties who had recovered from COVID-19. The CDR3 runs from the conserved cysteine through the conserved F or W. Each record gives: D gene, V gene, J gene, clone size, CDR3 protein, CDR3 DNA. A D gene is named only where the DNA matches it firmly. The size entry is marked missing in some rows and otherwise reads once, few, many or a size class.

TRBD2	TRBV11-3	TRBJ2-2	once	CASSFHPSSGGTGELFF	TGTGCCAGCAGCTTTCACCCTTCTAGCGGGGGAACCGGGGAGCTGTTTTTT
TRBD1	TRBV5-4	TRBJ2-5	NA	CASSQQGVGTQYF	TGTGCCAGCAGCCAACAGGGGGTCGGGACCCAGTACTTC
NA	TRBV28	TRBJ1-1	NA	CASTYTGLNTEAFF	TGTGCCAGCACCTATACAGGCTTGAACACTGAAGCTTTCTTT
TRBD2	TRBV28	TRBJ2-7	NA	CASSLLAGINEQYF	TGTGCCAGCAGTTTGCTAGCGGGGATCAACGAGCAGTACTTC
TRBD1	TRBV7-3	TRBJ2-2	NA	CASRTGGADTGELFF	TGTGCCAGCAGGACAGGGGGCGCGGACACCGGGGAGCTGTTTTTT
NA	TRBV9	TRBJ1-4	NA	CASSVDPQEKLFF	TGTGCCAGCAGCGTAGACCCTCAGGAAAAACTGTTTTTT
TRBD2	TRBV11-1	TRBJ2-7	few	CASSPGLAGGTYF	TGTGCCAGCAGCCCTGGACTAGCGGGAGGTACGTACTTC
TRBD2	TRBV6-5	TRBJ2-7	NA	CATQGGTRRGEQYF	TGTGCCACCCAAGGGGGGACTAGGAGGGGGGAGCAGTACTTC
TRBD1	TRBV19	TRBJ1-5	NA	CASCNRDRGKSIGNQPQHF	TGTGCCAGTTGCAACCGGGACAGGGGAAAAAGTATCGGCAATCAGCCCCAGCATTTT
TRBD1	TRBV19	TRBJ1-6	NA	CASSGTDNSPLHF	TGTGCCAGTTCCGGGACAGATAATTCACCCCTCCACTTT
NA	TRBV6-5	TRBJ1-1	NA	CASTPGRVNTEAFF	TGTGCCAGCACCCCTGGGAGGGTGAACACTGAAGCTTTCTTT
NA	TRBV3-1/TRBV3-2	TRBJ1-1	NA	CASSPNTGWNTEAFF	TGTGCCAGCAGCCCGAATACAGGTTGGAACACTGAAGCTTTCTTT
TRBD1	TRBV7-8	TRBJ2-5	NA	CASSSELQQGARETQYF	TGTGCCAGCAGCTCCGAACTCCAACAGGGGGCGCGGGAGACCCAGTACTTC
NA	TRBV10-3	TRBJ1-6	NA	CAISAERYNSPLHF	TGTGCCATCAGTGCGGAGCGCTATAATTCACCCCTCCACTTT
TRBD2	TRBV7-2	TRBJ2-7	NA	CASSLGLEFSEQYF	TGTGCCAGCAGCCTCGGACTAGAATTCTCCGAGCAGTACTTC
NA	TRBV11-3	TRBJ2-7	few	CASSLDQIWAEQYF	TGTGCCAGCAGCTTAGATCAAATCTGGGCCGAGCAGTACTTC
TRBD1	TRBV6-1	TRBJ2-7	NA	CASSEGTGGIYEQYF	TGTGCCAGCAGTGAAGGGACAGGGGGGATCTACGAGCAGTACTTC
TRBD2	TRBV5-8	TRBJ2-3	once	CASSFGGAGDTQYF	TGTGCCAGCAGCTTCGGGGGGGCGGGAGATACGCAGTATTTT
NA	TRBV5-8	TRBJ1-2	NA	CASSPGGAYYGYTF	TGTGCCAGCAGCCCCGGGGGAGCCTACTATGGCTACACCTTC
TRBD2	TRBV5-4	TRBJ2-7	NA	CASSLDLAGDFPYEQYF	TGTGCCAGCAGCTTGGACCTAGCGGGAGATTTCCCCTACGAGCAGTACTTC
TRBD2	TRBV7-2	TRBJ2-1	NA	CASSPQYGGGSYNEQFF	TGTGCCAGCAGCCCACAATACGGGGGGGGCTCCTACAATGAGCAGTTCTTC
TRBD2	TRBV7-2	TRBJ2-3	once	CASSLRRGVTDTQYF	TGTGCCAGCAGCTTAAGGCGGGGGGTCACAGATACGCAGTATTTT
NA	TRBV10-3	TRBJ2-3	once	CAISESSADTQYF	TGTGCCATCAGTGAGTCTAGCGCAGATACGCAGTATTTT
NA	TRBV18	TRBJ2-3	NA	CASSWGGTDTQYF	TGTGCCAGCTCATGGGGGGGCACAGATACGCAGTATTTT
NA	TRBV29-1	TRBJ2-3	NA	CSVEDHEGTDTQYF	TGCAGCGTTGAAGATCATGAGGGCACAGATACGCAGTATTTT
NA	TRBV7-8	TRBJ2-5	NA	CASSSVGETQYF	TGTGCCAGCAGCTCAGTTGGAGAGACCCAGTACTTC
TRBD2	TRBV2	TRBJ2-2	NA	CASASGANTGELFF	TGTGCCAGCGCTAGCGGAGCTAACACCGGGGAGCTGTTTTTT
TRBD1	TRBV27	TRBJ1-6	NA	CASSPLRTGESPLHF	TGTGCCAGCAGTCCTTTGAGGACAGGGGAGAGCCCCCTCCACTTT
TRBD1	TRBV7-2	TRBJ2-5	NA	CASSEDRGRETQYF	TGTGCCAGCAGCGAGGACAGGGGGCGAGAGACCCAGTACTTC
NA	TRBV12-5	TRBJ2-7	NA	CASGLVGLSYEQYF	TGTGCTAGTGGTTTGGTTGGCTTGTCCTACGAGCAGTACTTC
TRBD1	TRBV5-1	TRBJ1-2	NA	CASSLADTGEDGYTF	TGCGCCAGCAGCTTGGCCGATACAGGGGAGGATGGCTACACCTTC
NA	TRBV6-5	TRBJ1-3	NA	CASSYAGFGGNTIYF	TGTGCCAGCAGTTACGCAGGGTTTGGTGGAAACACCATATATTTT
TRBD1	TRBV2	TRBJ1-2	NA	CASSERTGVGYTF	TGTGCCAGCAGTGAGCGGACAGGGGTAGGCTACACCTTC
NA	TRBV24-1	TRBJ2-2	once	CATSATGTGELFF	TGTGCCACCAGTGCAACAGGGACCGGGGAGCTGTTTTTT
TRBD2	TRBV7-3	TRBJ2-2	once	CASSLAGSSTGELFF	TGTGCCAGCAGCCTAGCGGGATCGAGCACCGGGGAGCTGTTTTTT
NA	TRBV2	TRBJ1-1	once	CASRASMNTEAFF	TGTGCCAGCAGAGCCTCCATGAACACTGAAGCTTTCTTT
NA	TRBV7-8	TRBJ1-1	few	CASSGGLATEAFF	TGTGCCAGCAGCGGCGGGTTGGCAACTGAAGCTTTCTTT
NA	TRBV7-2	TRBJ1-3	once	CASSLYGGAGNTIYF	TGTGCCAGCAGCTTGTACGGGGGTGCTGGAAACACCATATATTTT